Listed below are T cell receptor beta chains from one sample, sequenced in a study of T cells in Graves' hyperthyroidism and ophthalmopathy. One entry per CDR3 protein, called by TCRdb with MiXCR from the multiplex PCR reads. The sample has 190,000 or so distinct CDR3 sequences; 15% to 20% are singletons. The sample comprised blood. The receptors here all came from a man in his forties with Graves' hyperthyroidism. CDR3s include the opening cysteine and the closing phenylalanine or tryptophan.

J,V,CDR3
TRBJ1-2,TRBV5-4,CASSLGLDGYTF
TRBJ2-1,TRBV18,CASSPQGRESYNEQFF
TRBJ2-3,TRBV28,CASSLVSAYFSDTQYF
TRBJ2-3,TRBV12-3/TRBV12-4,CASSSRDRVYDTQYF
TRBJ1-3,TRBV6-1,CASKPKGYSGNTIYF
TRBJ2-5,TRBV9,CASSPQGAPRETQYF
TRBJ2-3,TRBV7-2,CASSFPLLAGGQDTQYF
TRBJ2-3,TRBV27,CASSLSRGTDTQYF
TRBJ2-1,TRBV7-2,CASKRGGLDEQFF
TRBJ1-6,TRBV15,CATSLGKGNSPLHF
TRBJ2-1,TRBV24-1,CATSRTGNKNEQFF
TRBJ2-7,TRBV7-8,CASREGPTGDIYEQYF
TRBJ2-1,TRBV24-1,CATSESQATKYNEQFF
TRBJ2-3,TRBV10-3,CAISGGAQATDTQYF
TRBJ2-5,TRBV9,CASSVEASGETQYF
TRBJ2-5,TRBV20-1,CSARVGTGTSTETQYF
TRBJ2-3,TRBV10-3,CAISESAGGAADTQYF
TRBJ1-4,TRBV9,CASSEQLGEKLFF
TRBJ1-2,TRBV12-3/TRBV12-4,CASSADRATPYGYTF
TRBJ2-1,TRBV15,CATSRPSGTNEQFF
TRBJ1-6,TRBV10-3,CAISESPQGLGSPLHF
TRBJ2-3,TRBV27,CASSFLDTQYF
TRBJ1-1,TRBV19,CASKIGSTNTEAFF
TRBJ1-5,TRBV6-2/TRBV6-3,CASSSSGAFGGSQPQHF
TRBJ1-1,TRBV7-9,CASRSTSSGDTEAFF
TRBJ2-2,TRBV4-1,CASSQDPSGTGLTGELFF
TRBJ2-2,TRBV3-1,CASRGQGDGELFF
TRBJ2-3,TRBV7-2,CASSSGRLAGGQDTQYF
TRBJ1-3,TRBV28,CASSLSWGVGGNTIYF
TRBJ2-1,TRBV6-1,CASSPGVDSSYNEQFF
TRBJ1-6,TRBV4-1,CASSQEFSPLHF
TRBJ1-6,TRBV5-6,CASSSLAVNNSPLHF
TRBJ2-1,TRBV7-8,CASSFGSSGGPSSYNEQFF
TRBJ2-5,TRBV20-1,CSANRQRQETQYF
TRBJ2-5,TRBV28,CASSLTGDRGSETQYF
TRBJ2-7,TRBV13,CASSLVASEQYF
TRBJ2-5,TRBV7-9,CASSQTSQTQYF
TRBJ1-2,TRBV30,CAWSVRTVDGYTF
TRBJ2-1,TRBV20-1,CSASGRAIINEQFF
TRBJ1-5,TRBV30,CAWSYGRGRQPQHF
TRBJ1-2,TRBV3-1,CASSPQARGVGYTF
TRBJ2-7,TRBV6-2/TRBV6-3,CASSYAGSYEQYF
TRBJ2-1,TRBV20-1,CSARVATGDNEQFF
TRBJ2-1,TRBV11-2,CASSFGGNEQFF